These 27 T cell receptor beta chains originate from one sample sequenced in a study of CD8 T cells in ankylosing spondylitis. One entry per CDR3 protein results from TCRdb running MiXCR on the 5' RACE reads. The table lists 250,000 to 300,000 distinct CDR3 sequences, 20% of them singletons, with under 8.5% in the top ten. Sequencing was done on a sample of blood, either unsorted or a sorted T cell fraction (not recorded which). The receptors derive from a male donor with ankylosing spondylitis or in good health (not recorded which).

This clonotype was detected a few times. V is TRBV3-1 and J is TRBJ2-3, with a possible D match to TRBD1 (5 bases). Germline values: CDR1 LGHDT, CDR2 YNNKEL (reference sequence). The CDR3 length is 15 residues. V shed 1 base and J shed 3 bases, with 11 bases lying between them. In nucleotides, the CDR3 is TGTGCCAGCAGCCAAGTAGGGGCTCGGACAGATACGCAGTATTTT. This encodes CASSQVGARTDTQYF.

This clonotype was observed a few times. The chain employs TRBV6-1 and TRBJ1-2; TRBD1 is a possible D gene (5 bases). The ends were cut back, 1 base at V and 7 bases at J, with 13 bases in the middle. CDR1 and CDR2 from the germline V gene are MNHNS and SASEGT. The length of the CDR3 is 14 residues. The CDR3: CASSEVVGHSGYTF. CDR3 sequence (DNA): TGTGCCAGCAGTGAAGTCGTTGGACACTCTGGCTACACCTTC.

The V call is TRBV28, the J call TRBJ2-2; TRBD1 matches at 7 bases. CDR1 and CDR2 from the germline V gene are MDHEN and SYDVKM. V shed 5 bases and J 3 bases; nucleotides not matched to a gene: 9. CDR3 length: 16 amino acids. CDR3 nucleotides: TGTGCCAGCAGTCTTTCGACAGGGCAGCACACCGGGGAGCTGTTTTTT. As protein: CASSLSTGQHTGELFF.

The chain employs TRBV29-1 and TRBJ1-1; possible D gene TRBD1, 5 bases. Germline CDR1 and CDR2: SQVTM and ANQGSEA. This CDR3 contains 13 residues. V lost 6 bases, J lost 1 base, and 12 bases lay in between. DNA of the CDR3: TGCAGCGTGGGGGGGGTGCCGAACACTGAAGCTTTCTTT. Translated, it gives CSVGGVPNTEAFF.

This clonotype was seen only a few times. V usage is TRBV5-1 and J usage is TRBJ2-2, with TRBD1 matching over 7 bases. From germline, CDR1 is SGHRS and CDR2 YFSETQ. This CDR3 is built from 15 residues. V trimming: 6 bases; J trimming: 3 bases; junction bases outside the gene matches: 8. CDR3 nucleotide sequence: TGCGCCAGCACCGGACAGGCCTCTGACACCGGGGAGCTGTTTTTT. It codes for CASTGQASDTGELFF.

This chain uses TRBV5-1 with TRBJ2-3; the match to TRBD2 covers 9 bases. The trim removed 2 bases at V and 1 base at J, leaving 5 bases unmatched. The V gene's germline CDR1 is SGHRS and CDR2 YFSETQ. This CDR3 spans 16 amino acids. CDR3 residues: CASSFSGGKRTDTQYF. Here the CDR3 DNA reads TGCGCCAGCAGCTTTAGCGGGGGAAAACGCACAGATACGCAGTATTTT.

The gene calls are TRBV5-1 and TRBJ1-2; 8 bases fit TRBD1. V gave up 2 bases and J gave up 3 bases; unmatched junction bases: 6. This CDR3 has 15 residues. Germline CDR1 SGHRS, CDR2 YFSETQ. CDR3 in DNA: TGCGCCAGCAGCTTAACAGGGGGGATTGACTATGGCTACACCTTC. Translating gives CASSLTGGIDYGYTF.

V usage is TRBV6-1 and J usage is TRBJ2-1; no clear D gene. The CDR3 length is 15 residues. V dropped 6 bases and J dropped 0 bases, with 12 bases sitting between them. In germline, CDR1 is MNHNS, CDR2 SASEGT. DNA for the CDR3: TGTGCCAGCAGCCCCAGACGGATCTCCTACAATGAGCAGTTCTTC. Translated: CASSPRRISYNEQFF.

The V call is TRBV12-3 or TRBV12-4, the J call TRBJ2-1, with 12 positions matching TRBD2. The CDR3 length is 15 residues. Trimming cost V 6 bases and J 5 bases; bases outside gene matches: 5. In DNA, the CDR3 is TGTGCCAGCAGCCGGCGGACTAGCGGGAACAATGAGCAGTTCTTC. It encodes CASSRRTSGNNEQFF.

This clonotype has only a few counts. This chain joins TRBV7-2 and TRBJ1-1; D unclear. The CDR3 consists of 14 residues. V dropped 0 bases and J dropped 2 bases, with 7 bases sitting between them. Germline V gives CDR1 SGHTA, CDR2 FQGNSA. In DNA, the CDR3 is TGTGCCAGCAGCTTAGCCCAGGTTAACACTGAAGCTTTCTTT. Amino acid sequence: CASSLAQVNTEAFF.

There are a few counts of this clonotype. The J gene is TRBJ2-2, the V gene TRBV11-2; D might be TRBD1 (5 bases). The ends were cut back, 5 bases at V and 1 base at J, with 11 bases in the middle. This CDR3 comprises 15 residues. Germline values: CDR1 SGHAT, CDR2 FQNNGV. In nucleotides, the CDR3 is TGTGCCAGCAGCCCACAGACAGTGAACACCGGGGAGCTGTTTTTT. Translating gives CASSPQTVNTGELFF. The complete variable domain, with remaining parts taken from reference TRBV11-2 and TRBJ2-2, reads EAGVAQSPRYKIIEKRQSVAFWCNPISGHATLYWYQQILGQGPKLLIQFQNNGVVDDSQLPKDRFSAERLKGVDSTLKIQPAKLEDSAVYLCASSPQTVNTGELFFGEGSRLTVL.

This chain links TRBV28 with TRBJ2-3, with 11 nucleotides matching TRBD2. V shed 5 bases and J 2 bases; nucleotides not matched to a gene: 6. CDR1 is MDHEN and CDR2 is SYDVKM in the germline V gene. The CDR3 length is 16 residues. CDR3 amino acids: CASSAQTSGTTDTQYF. DNA for the CDR3: TGTGCCAGCAGTGCCCAGACTAGCGGGACCACAGATACGCAGTATTTT.

The gene calls are TRBV12-3 or TRBV12-4 and TRBJ2-3; TRBD2 matches at 16 bases. The trim removed 5 bases at V and 5 bases at J, leaving 7 bases unmatched. The CDR3 loop spans 17 amino acids. CDR3 region: CASSPPGTSGRGDTQYF. CDR3 DNA sequence: TGTGCCAGCAGTCCGCCCGGGACTAGCGGGAGGGGAGATACGCAGTATTTT.

This clonotype occurred a few times. The chain uses TRBV15 and TRBJ1-5; no definite D call. V lost 5 bases and J lost 2, with 7 bases in between. Germline assignment: CDR1 LNHNV and CDR2 YYDKDF (reference sequence). The CDR3 loop spans 13 amino acids. The CDR3 loop reads CATSDIRNQPQHF. The DNA for the CDR3 is TGTGCCACCAGCGACATTCGCAATCAGCCCCAGCATTTT.

CDR3 amino acids: CASGDDAGRNEQFF. CDR3 DNA: TGCGCCAGCGGAGATGACGCGGGACGGAATGAGCAGTTCTTC. This sequence joins TRBV5-1 and TRBJ2-1; possible D gene TRBD2, 6 bases. V was shortened by 7 bases and J by 7 bases, with 18 bases between the two germline ends. Germline V gene sequence: CDR1 SGHRS, CDR2 YFSETQ. The CDR3 sequence is 14 residues long.

The rearrangement joins TRBV2 to TRBJ2-7, with a weak D call TRBD2 (9 bases). Deletions cut 6 bases from V and 6 bases from J, with 24 bases between. Germline V gives CDR1 SNHLY, CDR2 FYNNEI. The CDR3 is 16 residues long. CDR3 in amino acids: CASRGRTGREGREQYV. CDR3 nucleotides: TGTGCCAGCAGGGGAAGGACAGGGCGGGAGGGCCGCGAGCAGTACGTC.

This clonotype showed up just a few times. This chain uses TRBV20-1 with TRBJ1-5, with D maybe TRBD1 (5 bases). Germline V lookup: CDR1 DFQATT, CDR2 SNEGSKA (reference sequence). The CDR3 contains 15 residues. The ends were cut back, 5 bases at V and 4 bases at J, with 18 bases in the middle. CDR3 nucleotides: TGCAGTGCTCCCTCGGGACGGACCGAAAATCAGCCCCAGCATTTT. It specifies CSAPSGRTENQPQHF.

This chain uses TRBV7-2 with TRBJ2-5; TRBD1 matches at 11 bases. This CDR3 has 16 amino acids. Germline V lookup: CDR1 SGHTA, CDR2 FQGNSA. V was pared by 4 bases and J by 5 bases, with 9 bases of the junction left unmatched. The CDR3 DNA reads as TGTGCCAGCAGCTGGAGCCGGGACAGGGGGTTGGAGACCCAGTACTTC. Translated: CASSWSRDRGLETQYF.

The CDR3 reads CASSQEVAGVNEQFF. In DNA form, the CDR3 reads TGTGCCAGCAGCCAAGAAGTAGCGGGAGTCAATGAGCAGTTCTTC. This rearrangement joins TRBV4-2 to TRBJ2-1; TRBD2 agrees at 9 bases. The CDR3 contains 15 residues. With 0 bases clipped from V and 6 bases from J, the junction kept 3 bases outside the gene matches. Per germline, CDR1 LGHNA and CDR2 YNFKEQ.

This clonotype was observed a few times. The chain joins TRBV12-3 or TRBV12-4 to TRBJ1-5; the D is unclear. The CDR3 is 13 residues long. V lost 5 bases and J lost 7, with 12 bases in between. CDR3 bases: TGTGCCAGCAGTCTGGGTTGGTCCCAGCCCCAGCATTTT. This codes for CASSLGWSQPQHF.

The chain has TRBV14 and TRBJ2-1; TRBD2 agrees at 9 bases. Unmatched junction bases numbered 7, after V lost 0 bases and J lost 4 bases. The germline V gene encodes CDR1 SGHDN and CDR2 FVKESK. The CDR3 loop spans 17 amino acids. The CDR3 spells CASSQDSGLALYNEQFF. In nucleotides, the CDR3 is TGTGCCAGCAGCCAAGATTCGGGACTAGCTCTTTACAATGAGCAGTTCTTC.

In its sample, this clonotype was seen a few times. The chain recombines TRBV5-1 with TRBJ2-2; D is undetermined. V shed 4 bases and J shed 6 bases, with 13 bases lying between them. The CDR3 totals 14 residues. Germline V gene lookup returns CDR1 SGHRS and CDR2 YFSETQ. Here the CDR3 DNA reads TGCGCCAGCAGCAGAATTGGAGTGCCCGGGGAGCTGTTTTTT. Amino acids: CASSRIGVPGELFF.

V is TRBV10-1 and J is TRBJ2-5, with 8 bases identical to TRBD1. The length of the CDR3 is 20 residues. Germline-derived CDR1 and CDR2 are WNHNN and SYGVQD (reference sequence). The ends lost 4 bases at V and 3 bases at J; junction bases unmatched: 22. For the CDR3, the DNA is TGCGCCAGCAGTGGTGAAGGGGACAGGCAAAGGGGGGCCCCAGAAGAGACCCAGTACTTC. This encodes CASSGEGDRQRGAPEETQYF.

There are many counts of this clonotype. V usage is TRBV29-1 and J usage is TRBJ1-2, with 7 bases that match TRBD1. Trimming took 4 bases from V and 4 from J; bases not matched to a gene: 6. Germline V gene lookup returns CDR1 SQVTM and CDR2 ANQGSEA. There are 13 residues in the CDR3. The CDR3 DNA sequence: TGCAGCGTTGGGGGCTCAGGGGGCTATGGCTACACCTTC. Translation: CSVGGSGGYGYTF.

This chain connects TRBV7-8 to TRBJ2-2, with D tentatively TRBD2 (6 bases). The V end lost 4 bases, the J end lost 3 bases, and 15 bases lay between the germline ends. CDR3 length equals 16 residues. Germline V gene sequence: CDR1 SGHVS, CDR2 FQNEAQ. The CDR3 DNA reads TGTGCCAGCAGCTCTGGCACTAGCCTCTACACCGGGGAGCTGTTTTTT. This encodes CASSSGTSLYTGELFF.

The sample holds a few counts of this clonotype. The chain combines TRBV10-3 with TRBJ2-5; a possible D gene is TRBD1 (5 bases). CDR3 size: 15 residues. The germline V gene encodes CDR1 ENHRY and CDR2 SYGVKD. V gave up 6 bases and J gave up 2 bases, with 16 bases separating them. The CDR3: CAISSRGQSQETQYF. The DNA of the CDR3 is TGTGCCATCAGCTCAAGGGGCCAATCTCAAGAGACCCAGTACTTC.

This clonotype was counted between two and nine times. The chain employs TRBV20-1 and TRBJ2-3, with 14 bases lining up with TRBD2. Germline CDR1 and CDR2: DFQATT and SNEGSKA (reference sequence). This CDR3 region has 15 residues. The CDR3 region has the DNA TGCAGCCCCGGACTAGCGGGAGGTCGGACAGATACGCAGTATTTT. Amino acid sequence: CSPGLAGGRTDTQYF.